Listed below are T cell receptor beta chains from one sample, sequenced in a study of blood T cell repertoires in COVID-19. Clones were sequenced by immunoSEQ multiplex PCR, and TCRdb holds only the in-frame ones, with some missing. The data hold around 110,000 clones, with 83% observed a single time. Material: peripheral blood. Receptors originate from a man under 40 with acute or convalescent COVID-19. Each CDR3 is given with its conserved first and last residue. A D gene is named only where the DNA matches it firmly. Clone size, where shown, is once, few, many, or a class for clones that have expanded.

NA	TRBV7-2	TRBJ1-1	NA	CASGSRGEQPKAFF	TGTGCCAGCGGCTCAAGGGGTGAGCAACCCAAAGCTTTCTTT
NA	TRBV4-2	TRBJ1-5	NA	CASSLFRGSNQPQHF	TGTGCCAGCAGCCTTTTTCGCGGAAGCAATCAGCCCCAGCATTTT
NA	TRBV9	TRBJ2-1	TRBD2	CASSVGPNSLSGGAVEQFF	TGTGCCAGCAGCGTAGGTCCGAACTCCCTTAGCGGGGGGGCGGTTGAGCAGTTCTTC
once	TRBV10-2	TRBJ1-6	TRBD1	CASSPDRETSPLHF	TGCGCCAGCAGCCCTGACAGGGAAACTTCACCCCTCCACTTT
NA	TRBV4-3	TRBJ1-6	NA	CASSQDSAGEKSPLHF	TGCGCCAGCAGCCAAGATTCCGCCGGGGAAAAATCACCCCTCCACTTT
NA	TRBV6-2/TRBV6-3	TRBJ2-3	NA	CASSYAGHTDTQYF	TGTGCCAGCAGTTACGCGGGGCACACAGATACGCAGTATTTT
NA	TRBV7-6	TRBJ2-5	NA	CASSLAGTEGETQYF	TGTGCCAGCAGCTTAGCGGGGACTGAAGGGGAGACCCAGTACTTC
NA	TRBV6-2/TRBV6-3	TRBJ1-5	TRBD1	CASSYSVRDRGPSQPQHF	TGTGCCAGCAGTTACTCTGTCCGGGACAGGGGGCCGAGTCAGCCCCAGCATTTT
many	TRBV25-1	TRBJ1-1	NA	CASSGEVNTEAFF	TGTGCCAGCAGTGGGGAGGTGAACACTGAAGCTTTCTTT
NA	TRBV9	TRBJ1-2	NA	CASSAGGQAGYGYTF	TGTGCCAGCAGCGCGGGGGGGCAGGCGGGCTATGGCTACACCTTC
NA	TRBV29-1	TRBJ1-1	NA	CSVAIGDNTEAFF	TGCAGCGTTGCAATCGGGGATAACACTGAAGCTTTCTTT
NA	TRBV11-2	TRBJ1-1	TRBD1	CASRDRGQGGTEAFF	TGTGCCAGCAGAGATCGAGGACAGGGAGGCACTGAAGCTTTCTTT
few	TRBV6-6	TRBJ1-5	NA	CASSYTAQGGDQPQHF	TGTGCCAGCAGTTACACTGCTCAGGGAGGGGATCAGCCCCAGCATTTT
medium-sized	TRBV5-4	TRBJ1-6	NA	CASSLGGRADNSPLHF	TGTGCCAGCAGCTTGGGGGGCAGGGCAGACAATTCACCCCTCCACTTT
NA	TRBV6-6	TRBJ1-1	TRBD1	CASSPLAFYRDRVNTEAFF	TGTGCCAGCAGTCCCTTGGCCTTTTACCGGGACAGGGTGAACACTGAAGCTTTCTTT
few	TRBV5-5	TRBJ1-1	NA	CASSLRQATEAFF	TGTGCCAGCAGCCTTAGACAGGCCACTGAAGCTTTCTTT
NA	TRBV6-2/TRBV6-3	TRBJ2-3	NA	CASSYRGDTDTQYF	TGTGCCAGCAGTTACCGCGGGGACACAGATACGCAGTATTTT
NA	TRBV5-5	TRBJ2-7	NA	CASSLELLYEQYF	TGTGCCAGCAGCTTGGAACTGCTTTACGAGCAGTACTTC
NA	TRBV9	TRBJ1-2	NA	CASSGGQPLNYGYTF	TGTGCCAGCAGCGGAGGACAGCCGCTTAACTATGGCTACACCTTC
NA	TRBV7-9	TRBJ1-1	NA	CASSQGKGTEAFF	TGTGCCAGCAGTCAGGGAAAGGGCACTGAAGCTTTCTTT
NA	TRBV27	TRBJ1-2	TRBD1	CASGQGQFYGYTF	TGTGCCAGCGGGCAGGGACAGTTCTATGGCTACACCTTC
few	TRBV24-1	TRBJ2-2	NA	CATSDHTTSNTGELFF	TGTGCCACCAGTGACCATACTACGTCGAACACCGGGGAGCTGTTTTTT
once	TRBV27	TRBJ2-3	TRBD2	CASSPTSGRRSTDTQYF	TGTGCCAGCAGCCCTACTAGCGGGAGAAGGAGCACAGATACGCAGTATTTT
NA	TRBV6-5	TRBJ1-1	TRBD1	CASSSGQVEAFF	TGTGCCAGCAGCTCAGGACAGGTTGAAGCTTTCTTT
NA	TRBV7-8	TRBJ1-2	NA	CASSLSSSRINYGYTF	TGTGCCAGCAGCTTATCATCGTCGCGTATCAACTATGGCTACACCTTC
NA	TRBV7-2	TRBJ1-2	NA	CASSLEGGRGYGYTF	TGTGCCAGCAGCTTAGAGGGGGGGCGCGGCTATGGCTACACCTTC
NA	TRBV9	TRBJ2-2	NA	CASSTSPGAPNTGELFF	TGTGCCAGCAGCACCTCCCCAGGCGCCCCGAACACCGGGGAGCTGTTTTTT
NA	TRBV6-2/TRBV6-3	TRBJ1-1	TRBD1	CASSKNRGNTEAFF	TGTGCCAGCAGCAAAAACAGGGGAAACACTGAAGCTTTCTTT
once	TRBV24-1	TRBJ2-3	TRBD2	CATSDFGSGGSDTQYF	TGTGCCACCAGTGATTTTGGTAGCGGGGGCTCAGATACGCAGTATTTT
NA	TRBV29-1	TRBJ2-5	TRBD1	CSVEGTGGQETQYF	TGCAGCGTTGAAGGGACAGGGGGGCAAGAGACCCAGTACTTC
few	TRBV6-6	TRBJ1-5	TRBD1	CASSYDRGFDQPQHF	TGTGCCAGCAGTTACGACAGGGGATTCGATCAGCCCCAGCATTTT
NA	TRBV2	TRBJ1-3	NA	CASSLLRGSSGNTIYF	TGTGCCAGCTCCCTCCTTCGGGGTAGCTCTGGAAACACCATATATTTT
NA	TRBV15	TRBJ1-5	TRBD1	CATSRDNQGAFHQPQHF	TGTGCCACCAGCAGAGACAACCAGGGGGCCTTTCACCAGCCCCAGCATTTT
NA	TRBV7-6	TRBJ1-4	NA	CASSSDTTFNEKLFF	TGTGCCAGCAGCTCGGACACCACCTTTAATGAAAAACTGTTTTTT
NA	TRBV10-3	TRBJ2-4	TRBD2	CAISKTTSGGAKNIQYF	TGTGCCATCAGTAAGACTACTAGCGGGGGGGCCAAAAACATTCAGTACTTC
NA	TRBV18	TRBJ2-1	NA	CASSPPVQNEQFF	TGTGCCAGCTCACCACCAGTCCAGAATGAGCAGTTCTTC
NA	TRBV2	TRBJ2-1	TRBD2	CASRSGGSYNEQFF	TGTGCCAGCCGCAGCGGGGGATCCTACAATGAGCAGTTCTTC